This T cell receptor beta chain was obtained from a study of blood T cell repertoires in COVID-19. CDR1 SEHNR and CDR2 FQNEAQ come from the germline V gene (reference sequence). J was trimmed by 0 bases and V by 5 bases; bases with no gene match: 6. This CDR3 has 16 residues. Per the study methods: Amplification from reference gene primers served as the basis for estimated nucleated cell counts. Sequenced by immunoSEQ multiplex PCR; TCRdb stores in-frame clones only, minus some. The V and J calls and the clone size are those of that table, but D and trimming were determined from the DNA. The data hold roughly 100,000 clones, with approximately 80% observed a single time.

The chain carries TRBV7-9 and TRBJ2-4; 8 nucleotides line up with TRBD1. This sequence was found in a woman in her sixties or seventies with acute or convalescent COVID-19. Sequences were obtained from peripheral blood. The CDR3 sequence is CASSPGQGGAKNIQYF. In DNA form, the CDR3 reads TGTGCCAGCAGCCCTGGACAGGGAGGAGCCAAAAACATTCAGTACTTC.